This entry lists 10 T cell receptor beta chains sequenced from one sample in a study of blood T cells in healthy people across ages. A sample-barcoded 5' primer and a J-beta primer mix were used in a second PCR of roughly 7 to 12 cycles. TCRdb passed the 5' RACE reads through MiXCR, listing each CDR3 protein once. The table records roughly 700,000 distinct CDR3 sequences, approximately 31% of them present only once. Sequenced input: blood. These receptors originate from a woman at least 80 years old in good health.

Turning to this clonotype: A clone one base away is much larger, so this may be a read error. CDR3 amino acids: CASSYAPLAGAYNEQYF. The CDR3 nucleotides read TGTGCCAGCAGTTACGCACCTTTGGCGGGAGCTTACAATGAGCAGTACTTC. V and J are TRBV6-5 and TRBJ2-7; 7 bases are shared with TRBD2. This CDR3 has 17 amino acids. After removal of 2 bases from V and 7 bases from J, the junction contained 17 bases not matched to a gene. Germline V gives CDR1 MNHEY, CDR2 SVGAGI.

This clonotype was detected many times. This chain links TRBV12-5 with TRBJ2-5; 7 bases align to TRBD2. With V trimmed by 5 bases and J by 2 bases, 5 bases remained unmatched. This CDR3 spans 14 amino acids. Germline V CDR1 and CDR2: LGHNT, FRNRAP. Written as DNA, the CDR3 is TGTGCTAGTGGTCGGACGGGGGGTCAAGAGACCCAGTACTTC. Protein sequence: CASGRTGGQETQYF. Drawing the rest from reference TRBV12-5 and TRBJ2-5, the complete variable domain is DARVTQTPRHKVTEMGQEVTMRCQPILGHNTVFWYRQTMMQGLELLAYFRNRAPLDDSGMPKDRFSAEMPDATLATLKIQPSEPRDSAVYFCASGRTGGQETQYFGPGTRLLVL.

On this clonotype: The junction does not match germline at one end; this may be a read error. Here the CDR3 reads CASSQGQGSTDTQCF. CDR3 nucleotide sequence: TGTGCCAGCAGCCAGGGACAGGGAAGCACAGATACGCAGTGTTTT. The rearrangement uses TRBV7-2 and TRBJ2-3, with 9 bases fitting TRBD1. CDR1 is SGHTA, CDR2 FQGNSA, per germline. CDR3 length: 15 residues.

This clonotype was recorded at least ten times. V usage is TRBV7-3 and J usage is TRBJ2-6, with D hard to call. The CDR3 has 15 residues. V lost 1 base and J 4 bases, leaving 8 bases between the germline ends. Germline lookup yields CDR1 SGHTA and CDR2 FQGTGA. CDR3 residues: CASSLRATGANVLTF. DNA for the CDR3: TGTGCCAGCAGCTTAAGGGCTACCGGGGCCAACGTCCTGACTTTC.

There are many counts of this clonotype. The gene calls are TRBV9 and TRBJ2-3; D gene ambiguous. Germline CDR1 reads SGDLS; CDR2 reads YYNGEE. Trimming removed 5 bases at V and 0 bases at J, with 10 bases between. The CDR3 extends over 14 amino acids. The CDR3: CASRTTSSTDTQYF. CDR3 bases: TGTGCCAGCAGAACTACCTCTAGCACAGATACGCAGTATTTT.

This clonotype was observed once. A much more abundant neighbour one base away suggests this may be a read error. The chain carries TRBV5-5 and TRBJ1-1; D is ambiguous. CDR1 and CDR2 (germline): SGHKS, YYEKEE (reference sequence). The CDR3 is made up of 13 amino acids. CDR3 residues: CAGSHPYGAEAFF. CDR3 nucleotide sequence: TGTGCCGGCAGCCATCCCTACGGGGCTGAAGCTTTCTTT.

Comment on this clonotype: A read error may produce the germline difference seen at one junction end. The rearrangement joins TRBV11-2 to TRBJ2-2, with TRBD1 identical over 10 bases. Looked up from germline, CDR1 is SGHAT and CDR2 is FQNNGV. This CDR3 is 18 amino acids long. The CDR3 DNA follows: TGCGCCAGCAGCTTATTTCAAACCGGGACAGGGGAAAACGGGGAGCTGTGTTTT. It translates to CASSLFQTGTGENGELCF.

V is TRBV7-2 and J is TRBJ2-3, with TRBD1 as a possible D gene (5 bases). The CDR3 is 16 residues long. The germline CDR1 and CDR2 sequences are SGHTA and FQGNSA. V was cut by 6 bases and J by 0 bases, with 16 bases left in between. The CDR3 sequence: CASSPLKGASTDTQYF. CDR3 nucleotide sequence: TGTGCCAGCAGTCCCCTGAAAGGGGCGAGCACAGATACGCAGTATTTT.

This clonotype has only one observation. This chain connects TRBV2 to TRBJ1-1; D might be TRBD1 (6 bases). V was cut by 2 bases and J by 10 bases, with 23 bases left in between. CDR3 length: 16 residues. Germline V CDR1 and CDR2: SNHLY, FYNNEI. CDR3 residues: CASSEIQRREGGRAFF. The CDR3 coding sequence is TGTGCCAGCAGTGAAATCCAGAGGAGAGAAGGGGGTCGAGCTTTCTTT.

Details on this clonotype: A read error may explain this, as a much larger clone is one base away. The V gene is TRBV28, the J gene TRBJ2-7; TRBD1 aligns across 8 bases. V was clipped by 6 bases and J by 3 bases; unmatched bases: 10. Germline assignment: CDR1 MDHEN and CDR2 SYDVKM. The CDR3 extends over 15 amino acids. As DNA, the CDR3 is TGTGCCAGCAGCCCCCCGGGACAGGAAGGCTACGAGCAGTACTTC. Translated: CASSPPGQEGYEQYF.